This T cell receptor (beta chain) appears in the sequencing data of a study of shared clonotypes between healthy human individuals. Study-wide points: Among donors, sharing of clonotypes was expected to be affected by sequencing depth. Apart from blood, nothing was sampled; tissue repertoires likely differ.

V dropped 1 base and J dropped 4 bases, with 14 bases sitting between them. CDR1 SGHNT and CDR2 YYREEE come from the germline V gene (reference sequence). This CDR3 spans 15 amino acids. This clone was recorded only once. Its antigen remains unknown. Methods used by the authors: Without quality scores, immunoSEQ junctional reads could not be filtered like full-length reads. Generated by immunoSEQ multiplex PCR, the TCRdb table keeps only in-frame clones and is missing some. D and trimming come from the DNA, and the V and J calls and clone size come from that table. Here the sample spans 500,000 to 650,000 clones, around three quarters being singletons.

The TCR sequence derives from a woman aged 40 to 55 in good health. Some clones in this sample may be carry-over from other donors' samples. Sequencing input: PBMCs. The J gene is TRBJ1-1, the V gene TRBV5-4; D is possibly TRBD1 (6 bases). CDR3 DNA: TGTGCCAGCAGCTTGACAGGGCAGGTTGGCACTGAAGCTTTCTTT. This encodes CASSLTGQVGTEAFF.